The rows below give T cell receptor beta chains drawn from one sample of a study of T-cell memory formation after mild COVID-19. TCRdb redid the calling of the 5' RACE reads with MiXCR, one entry per CDR3 protein. The profile shows 100,000 to 120,000 distinct CDR3 sequences, roughly 19% of them singletons. What was sequenced was PBMCs or a T cell subset sorted from them (not recorded which). All receptors derive from a man aged 18 to 35 who had mild COVID-19 (a few samples of this study predate the infection). Cell type and time point are not known. CDR3s include the opening cysteine and the closing phenylalanine or tryptophan.

J,V,CDR3
TRBJ2-7,TRBV5-1,CASSLGYYEQYF
TRBJ2-1,TRBV7-2,CASRETGGFYNEQFF
TRBJ1-4,TRBV6-5,CASSLQATAEKLFF
TRBJ1-2,TRBV5-6,CASSLVVTIGYTF
TRBJ2-6,TRBV11-2,CASSLRQSLEYSGANVLTF
TRBJ2-5,TRBV18,CASSARQGEGETQYF
TRBJ2-5,TRBV7-2,CASSLAHRGGQETQYF
TRBJ2-3,TRBV4-2,CASTRFGGPRTDTQYF
TRBJ1-3,TRBV12-5,CASASWPGNTIYF
TRBJ1-1,TRBV12-5,CASGLARGEDTEAFF
TRBJ1-2,TRBV10-3,CAISDGQDNYGYTF